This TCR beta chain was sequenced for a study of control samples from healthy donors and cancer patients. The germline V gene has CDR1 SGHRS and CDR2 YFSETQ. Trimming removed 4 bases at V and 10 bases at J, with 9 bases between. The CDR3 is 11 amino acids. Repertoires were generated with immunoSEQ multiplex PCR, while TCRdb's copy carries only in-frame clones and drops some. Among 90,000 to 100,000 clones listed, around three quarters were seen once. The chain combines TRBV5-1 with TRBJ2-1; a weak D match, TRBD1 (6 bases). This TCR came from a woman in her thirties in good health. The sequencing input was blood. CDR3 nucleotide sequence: TGCGCCAGCAGCGTACAGGGAGAGCAGTTCTTC. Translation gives CASSVQGEQFF.